These 7 T cell receptor beta chains were sequenced from one sample in a study of Ad26.COV2.S vaccination and SARS-CoV-2 variants. Assay: immunoSEQ multiplex PCR; the TCRdb copy retains only in-frame clones and omits some. The sample consists of about 400,000 clones, 89% of them appearing once. Indicated treatment: roughly 19 received Ad26.COV2.S at low or high dose, single or two shots; about 5 received placebo; per-sample allocation not given. The samples were gathered on day 63 after the first injection of vaccine or placebo. Sequenced material: peripheral blood, taken in a trial of Ad26.COV2.S vaccine versus placebo. The receptor set was obtained from a person aged 18-60 years who received the Ad26.COV2.S COVID-19 vaccine or a placebo.

The V gene is TRBV6-2 or TRBV6-3, the J gene TRBJ2-1; D perhaps matches TRBD2 (5 bases). V was clipped by 0 bases and J by 15 bases, with 15 bases between them. Germline CDR1 reads MNHEY; CDR2 reads SVGEGT. CDR3 size: 13 residues. For the CDR3, the DNA is TGTGCCAGCAGTTACTCGGCTAGCCAGAGGACGTTCTTC. This codes for CASSYSASQRTFF.

The table lists this clone with a count of one. This chain connects TRBV6-5 to TRBJ1-4; TRBD1 agrees at 7 bases. CDR1 MNHEY and CDR2 SVGAGI come from the germline V gene. V lost 0 bases to trimming and J lost 3 bases; unmatched junction nucleotides: 4. The CDR3 runs 16 residues. CDR3 in amino acids: CASSYSNQGANEKLFF. The CDR3 nucleotides are TGTGCCAGCAGTTACTCGAATCAGGGGGCTAATGAAAAACTGTTTTTT.

This clone appeared once. The chain links TRBV6-6 to TRBJ1-6, with 8 nucleotides matching TRBD1. After removal of 6 bases from V and 0 bases from J, the junction contained 4 bases not matched to a gene. Germline CDR1 reads MNHNY; CDR2 reads SVGAGI (reference sequence). The CDR3 has 16 residues. The DNA for the CDR3 is TGTGCCAGCAGCTACAGGGGGAGCTCCTATAATTCACCCCTCCACTTT. Amino acid sequence: CASSYRGSSYNSPLHF.

This sequence joins TRBV18 and TRBJ2-5; possibly TRBD1 for D (6 bases). CDR1 is KGHSH and CDR2 is LQKENI in the germline V gene. V was cut by 3 bases and J by 2 bases, with 22 bases left in between. There are 18 residues in the CDR3. The CDR3 region is CASSPLPRRKGGQETQYF. CDR3 nucleotides: TGTGCCAGCTCACCTCTACCCAGGAGAAAAGGGGGACAAGAGACCCAGTACTTC.

This chain uses TRBV11-1 with TRBJ2-2, with D unresolved. The V gene lost 2 bases and the J gene lost 1 base, with 8 bases spanning the gap. The CDR3 consists of 15 residues. Germline V gene data show CDR1 as SGHAT and CDR2 as FQDESV (reference sequence). CDR3 loop: CASSLRRRNTGELFF. CDR3 DNA sequence: TGTGCCAGCAGCTTACGACGGCGGAACACCGGGGAGCTGTTTTTT.

V is TRBV5-5 and J is TRBJ1-2; no definite D call. Trimming removed 1 base from V and 3 bases from J, with 4 bases in between. The germline V gene encodes CDR1 SGHKS and CDR2 YYEKEE (reference sequence). The CDR3 consists of 12 residues. As DNA, the CDR3 is TGTGCCAGCAGCTTGATTCACTATGGCTACACCTTC. Its translation: CASSLIHYGYTF.

This clone has at least ten counts. The gene calls are TRBV7-8 and TRBJ2-3; TRBD1 matches at 10 bases. Germline V lookup: CDR1 SGHVS, CDR2 FQNEAQ. The CDR3 runs 14 residues. V was pared by 5 bases and J by 5 bases, with 4 bases of the junction left unmatched. The CDR3 protein is CASSMDRGGDTQYF. The CDR3, as DNA: TGTGCCAGCAGCATGGACAGGGGGGGAGATACGCAGTATTTT.